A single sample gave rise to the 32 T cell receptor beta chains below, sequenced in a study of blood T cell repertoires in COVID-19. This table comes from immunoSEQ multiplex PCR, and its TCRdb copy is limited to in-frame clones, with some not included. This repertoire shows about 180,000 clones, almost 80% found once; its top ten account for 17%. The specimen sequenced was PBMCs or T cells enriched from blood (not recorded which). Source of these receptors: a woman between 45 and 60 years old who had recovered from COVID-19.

This CDR3 is CASRMAGTNYGYTF. The CDR3 nucleotides are TGTGCCAGTAGGATGGCGGGGACTAACTATGGCTACACCTTC. This chain uses TRBV19 with TRBJ1-2; D not certain. CDR1 and CDR2 (germline): LNHDA, SQIVND (reference sequence). Between the trimmed V and J ends, which lost 6 bases and 0 bases, there was a span of 11 bases. The CDR3 extends over 14 amino acids.

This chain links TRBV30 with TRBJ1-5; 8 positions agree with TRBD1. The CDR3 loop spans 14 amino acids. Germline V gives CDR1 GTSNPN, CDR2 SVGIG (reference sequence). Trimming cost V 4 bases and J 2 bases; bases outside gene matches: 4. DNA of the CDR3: TGTGCCTGGAAGGACAGGGTCCGCAATCAGCCCCAGCATTTT. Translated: CAWKDRVRNQPQHF.

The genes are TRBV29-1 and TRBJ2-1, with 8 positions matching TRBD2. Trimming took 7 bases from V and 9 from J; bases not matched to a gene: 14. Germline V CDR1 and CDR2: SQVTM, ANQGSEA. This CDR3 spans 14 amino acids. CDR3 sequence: CSALSGRAEGEQFF. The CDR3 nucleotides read TGCAGCGCCCTGAGCGGGAGAGCGGAGGGTGAGCAGTTCTTC.

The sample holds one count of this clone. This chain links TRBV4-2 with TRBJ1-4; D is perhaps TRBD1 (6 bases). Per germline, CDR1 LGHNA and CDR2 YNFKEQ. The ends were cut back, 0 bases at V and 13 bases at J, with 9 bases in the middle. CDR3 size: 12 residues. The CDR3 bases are TGTGCCAGCAGCCAAGATAAAGGGGGACTGTTTTTT. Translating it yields CASSQDKGGLFF.

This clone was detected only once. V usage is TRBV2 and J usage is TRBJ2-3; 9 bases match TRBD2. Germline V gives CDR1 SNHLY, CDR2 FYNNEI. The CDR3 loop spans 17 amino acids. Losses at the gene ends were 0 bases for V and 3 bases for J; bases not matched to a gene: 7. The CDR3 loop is CASSEAGLAGPTDTQYF. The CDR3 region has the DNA TGTGCCAGCAGTGAAGCGGGGCTAGCGGGACCAACAGATACGCAGTATTTT.

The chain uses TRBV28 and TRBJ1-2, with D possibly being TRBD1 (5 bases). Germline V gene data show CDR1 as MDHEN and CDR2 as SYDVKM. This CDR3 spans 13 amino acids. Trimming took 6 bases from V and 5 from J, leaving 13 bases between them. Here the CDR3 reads CASRNGGVYGYTF. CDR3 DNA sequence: TGTGCCAGCAGAAATGGAGGGGTATATGGCTACACCTTC.

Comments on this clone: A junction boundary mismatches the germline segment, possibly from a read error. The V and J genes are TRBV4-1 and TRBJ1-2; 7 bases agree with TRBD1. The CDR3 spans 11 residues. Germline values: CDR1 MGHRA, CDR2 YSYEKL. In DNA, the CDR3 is TGCGCCAGCAGCCACTCCTGGGACAGATTCTTC. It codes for CASSHSWDRFF.

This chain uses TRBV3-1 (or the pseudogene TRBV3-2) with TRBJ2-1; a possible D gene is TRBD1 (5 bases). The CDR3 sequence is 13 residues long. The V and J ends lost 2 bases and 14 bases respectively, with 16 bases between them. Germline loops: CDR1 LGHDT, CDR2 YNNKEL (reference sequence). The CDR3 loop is CASSQRLRESEFF. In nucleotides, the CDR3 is TGTGCCAGCAGCCAACGCCTCAGGGAAAGCGAGTTCTTC.

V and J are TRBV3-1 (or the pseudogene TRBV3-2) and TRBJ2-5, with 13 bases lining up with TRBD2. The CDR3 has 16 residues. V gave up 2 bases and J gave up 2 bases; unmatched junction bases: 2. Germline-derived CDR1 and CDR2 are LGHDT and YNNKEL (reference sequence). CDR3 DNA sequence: TGTGCCAGCAGCCAAACTAGCGGGAGGGTACAAGAGACCCAGTACTTC. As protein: CASSQTSGRVQETQYF.

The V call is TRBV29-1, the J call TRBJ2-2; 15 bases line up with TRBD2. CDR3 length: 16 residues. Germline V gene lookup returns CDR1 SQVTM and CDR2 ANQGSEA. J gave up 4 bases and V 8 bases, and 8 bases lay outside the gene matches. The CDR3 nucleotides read TGCAGCTTCAGGGGGGGACTAGCGGGAGGCACCGGGGAGCTGTTTTTT. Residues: CSFRGGLAGGTGELFF.

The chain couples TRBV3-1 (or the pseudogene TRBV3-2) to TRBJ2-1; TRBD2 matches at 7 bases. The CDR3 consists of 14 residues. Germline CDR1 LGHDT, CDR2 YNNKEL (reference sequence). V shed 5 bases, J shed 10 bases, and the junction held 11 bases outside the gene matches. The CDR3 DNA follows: TGTGCCAGCAGCTTACGGGAACGGGGAGGGGAGCAGTTCTTC. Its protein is CASSLRERGGEQFF.

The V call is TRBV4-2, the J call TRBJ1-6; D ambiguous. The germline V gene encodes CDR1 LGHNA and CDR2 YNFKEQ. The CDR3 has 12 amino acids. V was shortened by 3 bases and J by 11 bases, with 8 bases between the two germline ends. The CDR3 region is CASSHEGTPLHF. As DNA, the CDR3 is TGTGCCAGCAGCCATGAGGGAACACCCCTCCACTTT.

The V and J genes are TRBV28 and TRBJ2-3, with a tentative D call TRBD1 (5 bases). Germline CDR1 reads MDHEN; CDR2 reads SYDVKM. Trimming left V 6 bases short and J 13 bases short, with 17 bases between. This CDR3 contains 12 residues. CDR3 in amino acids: CASSPQGTSKYF. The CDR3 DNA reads TGTGCCAGCAGCCCCCAGGGTACTTCAAAGTATTTT. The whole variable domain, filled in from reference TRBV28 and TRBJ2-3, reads DVKVTQSSRYLVKRTGEKVFLECVQDMDHENMFWYRQDPGLGLRLIYFSYDVKMKEKGDIPEGYSVSREKKERFSLILESASTNQTSMYLCASSPQGTSKYFGPGTRLTVL.

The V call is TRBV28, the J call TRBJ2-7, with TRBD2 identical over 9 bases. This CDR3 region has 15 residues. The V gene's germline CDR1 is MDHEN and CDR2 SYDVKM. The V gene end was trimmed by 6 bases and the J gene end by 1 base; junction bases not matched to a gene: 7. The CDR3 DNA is TGTGCCAGCAGAGGGGGCGCGGGAGGGTCCTACGAGCAGTACTTC. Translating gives CASRGGAGGSYEQYF.

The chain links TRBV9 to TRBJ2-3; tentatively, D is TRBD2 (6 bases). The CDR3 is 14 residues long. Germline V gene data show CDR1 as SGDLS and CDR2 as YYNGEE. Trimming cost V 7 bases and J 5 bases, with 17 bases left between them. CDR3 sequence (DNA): TGTGCCAGCGGGCGGGACTCCCAGCAAGATACGCAGTATTTT. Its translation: CASGRDSQQDTQYF.

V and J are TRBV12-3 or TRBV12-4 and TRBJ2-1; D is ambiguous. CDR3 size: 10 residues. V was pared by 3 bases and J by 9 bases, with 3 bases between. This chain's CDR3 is CASSFIEQFF. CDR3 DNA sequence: TGTGCCAGCAGTTTCATTGAGCAGTTCTTC.

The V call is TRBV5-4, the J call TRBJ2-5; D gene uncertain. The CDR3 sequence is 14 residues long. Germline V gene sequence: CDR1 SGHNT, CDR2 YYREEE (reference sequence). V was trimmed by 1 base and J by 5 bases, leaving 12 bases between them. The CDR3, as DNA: TGTGCCAGCAGCTTGTCAGGTAGTGGGGAGACCCAGTACTTC. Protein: CASSLSGSGETQYF.

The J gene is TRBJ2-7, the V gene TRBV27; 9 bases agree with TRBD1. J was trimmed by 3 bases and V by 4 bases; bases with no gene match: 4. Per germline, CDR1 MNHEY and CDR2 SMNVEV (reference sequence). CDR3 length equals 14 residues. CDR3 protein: CASSSGTGNYEQYF. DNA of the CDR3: TGTGCCAGCAGTTCGGGGACAGGGAACTACGAGCAGTACTTC.

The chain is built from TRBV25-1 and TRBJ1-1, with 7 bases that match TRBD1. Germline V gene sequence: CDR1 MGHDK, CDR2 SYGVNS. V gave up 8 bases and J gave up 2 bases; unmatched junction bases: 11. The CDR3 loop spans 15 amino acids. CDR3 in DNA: TGTGCCAGCCGACCCGAGACAGGGATTAACACTGAAGCTTTCTTT. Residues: CASRPETGINTEAFF.

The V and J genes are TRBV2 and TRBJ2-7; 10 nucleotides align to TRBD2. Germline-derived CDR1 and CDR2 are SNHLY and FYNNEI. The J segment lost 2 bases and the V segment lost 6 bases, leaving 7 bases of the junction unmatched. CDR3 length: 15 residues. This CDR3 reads CASRATSGPTYEQYF. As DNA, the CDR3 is TGTGCCAGCAGGGCGACTAGCGGGCCAACCTACGAGCAGTACTTC.

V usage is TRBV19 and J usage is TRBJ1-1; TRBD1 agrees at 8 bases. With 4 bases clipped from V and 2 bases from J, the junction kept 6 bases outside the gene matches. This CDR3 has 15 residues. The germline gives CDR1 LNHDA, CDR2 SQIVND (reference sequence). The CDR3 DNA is TGTGCCAGTAGTACTCCGACAGGGGCCAACACTGAAGCTTTCTTT. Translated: CASSTPTGANTEAFF.

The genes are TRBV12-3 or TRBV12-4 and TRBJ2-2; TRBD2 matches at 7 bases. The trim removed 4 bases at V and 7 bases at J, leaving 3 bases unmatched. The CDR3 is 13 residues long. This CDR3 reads CASSWTRGGELFF. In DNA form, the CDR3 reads TGTGCCAGCAGTTGGACTAGGGGCGGGGAGCTGTTTTTT.

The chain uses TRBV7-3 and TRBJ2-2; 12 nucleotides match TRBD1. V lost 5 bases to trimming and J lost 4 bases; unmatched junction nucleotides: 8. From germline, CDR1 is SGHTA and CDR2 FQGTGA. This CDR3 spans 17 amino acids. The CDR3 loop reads CASSPRGTGGGTGELFF. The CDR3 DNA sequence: TGTGCCAGCAGCCCCCGAGGGACAGGGGGCGGCACCGGGGAGCTGTTTTTT.

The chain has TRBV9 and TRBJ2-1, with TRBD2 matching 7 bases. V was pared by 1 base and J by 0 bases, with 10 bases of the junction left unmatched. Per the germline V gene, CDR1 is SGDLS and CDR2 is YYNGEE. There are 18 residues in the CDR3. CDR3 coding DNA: TGTGCCAGCAGCGTAAACCCGTCTAGCGGAAGCTCCTACAATGAGCAGTTCTTC. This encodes CASSVNPSSGSSYNEQFF.

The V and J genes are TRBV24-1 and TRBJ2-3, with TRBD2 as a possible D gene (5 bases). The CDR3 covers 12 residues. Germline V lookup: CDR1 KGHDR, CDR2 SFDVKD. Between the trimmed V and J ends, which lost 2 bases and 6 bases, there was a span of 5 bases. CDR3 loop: CATSDSGDTQYF. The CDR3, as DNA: TGTGCCACCAGTGATTCGGGGGATACGCAGTATTTT.

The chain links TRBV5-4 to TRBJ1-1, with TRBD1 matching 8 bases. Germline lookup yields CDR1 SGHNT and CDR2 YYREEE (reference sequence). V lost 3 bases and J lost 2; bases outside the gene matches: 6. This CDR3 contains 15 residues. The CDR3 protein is CASSYKTGANTEAFF. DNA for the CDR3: TGTGCCAGCAGCTATAAGACAGGGGCTAACACTGAAGCTTTCTTT. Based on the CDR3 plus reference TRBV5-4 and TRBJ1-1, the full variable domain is ETGVTQSPTHLIKTRGQQVTLRCSSQSGHNTVSWYQQALGQGPQFIFQYYREEENGRGNFPPRFSGLQFPNYSSELNVNALELDDSALYLCASSYKTGANTEAFFGQGTRLTVV.

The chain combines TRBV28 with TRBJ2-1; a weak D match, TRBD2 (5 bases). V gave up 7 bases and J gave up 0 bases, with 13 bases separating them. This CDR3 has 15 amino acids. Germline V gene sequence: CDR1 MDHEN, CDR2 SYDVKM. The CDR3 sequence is CASTGSGSSYNEQFF. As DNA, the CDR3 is TGTGCCAGCACCGGCTCTGGGAGCTCCTACAATGAGCAGTTCTTC.

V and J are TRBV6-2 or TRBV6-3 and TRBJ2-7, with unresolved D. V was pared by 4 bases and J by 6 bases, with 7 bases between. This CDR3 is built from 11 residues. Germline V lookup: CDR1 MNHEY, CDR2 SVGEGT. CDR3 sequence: CASSLVSEQYF. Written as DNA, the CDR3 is TGTGCCAGCAGTTTGGTGAGCGAGCAGTACTTC.

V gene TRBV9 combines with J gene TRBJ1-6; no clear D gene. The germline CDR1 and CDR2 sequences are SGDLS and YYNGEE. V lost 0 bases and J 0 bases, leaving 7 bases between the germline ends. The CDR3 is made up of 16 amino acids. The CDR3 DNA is TGTGCCAGCAGCGTAGGTCCTAGCTCCTATAATTCACCCCTCCACTTT. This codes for CASSVGPSSYNSPLHF. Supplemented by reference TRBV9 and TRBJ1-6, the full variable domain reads DSGVTQTPKHLITATGQRVTLRCSPRSGDLSVYWYQQSLDQGLQFLIQYYNGEERAKGNILERFSAQQFPDLHSELNLSSLELGDSALYFCASSVGPSSYNSPLHFGNGTRLTVT.

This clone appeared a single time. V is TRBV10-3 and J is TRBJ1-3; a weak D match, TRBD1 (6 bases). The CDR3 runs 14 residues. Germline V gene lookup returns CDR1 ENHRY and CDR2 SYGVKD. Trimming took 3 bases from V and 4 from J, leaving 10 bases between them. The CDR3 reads CAISDHTGGNTIYF. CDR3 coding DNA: TGTGCCATCAGTGACCACACAGGGGGAAACACCATATATTTT.

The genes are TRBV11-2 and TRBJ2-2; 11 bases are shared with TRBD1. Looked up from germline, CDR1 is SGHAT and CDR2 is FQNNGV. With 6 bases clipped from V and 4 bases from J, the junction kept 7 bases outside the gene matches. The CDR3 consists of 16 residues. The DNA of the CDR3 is TGTGCCAGCAGAGCGGACAGGGGGCAGATCACCGGGGAGCTGTTTTTT. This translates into CASRADRGQITGELFF.

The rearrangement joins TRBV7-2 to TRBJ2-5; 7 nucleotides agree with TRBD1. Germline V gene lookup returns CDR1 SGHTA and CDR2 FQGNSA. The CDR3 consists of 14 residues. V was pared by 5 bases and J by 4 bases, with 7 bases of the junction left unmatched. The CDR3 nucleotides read TGTGCCAGCAGCAGACAGGGTGCGAGAGAGACCCAGTACTTC. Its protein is CASSRQGARETQYF.